A selection of T cell receptor beta chains follows, all from one sample in a study of T cells in Graves' hyperthyroidism and ophthalmopathy. Using its own MiXCR run on the multiplex PCR reads, TCRdb lists one record per CDR3 protein. The sample shows fewer than 250,000 distinct CDR3 sequences, 17% of them seen only once. Sequenced input: blood. Receptors were obtained from a man between 50 and 59 years old with Graves' hyperthyroidism. The CDR3 runs from the conserved cysteine through the conserved F or W. D genes are given only for firm matches. Size is stated for part of the rows, as once, few or many counts, or as a class when the clone is expanded.

V,J,D,size,DNA,CDR3
TRBV7-2,TRBJ2-6,NA,NA,TGTGCCAGCAGCTTGTATGTAGACTCTGGGGCCAACGTCCTGACTTTC,CASSLYVDSGANVLTF
TRBV15,TRBJ2-5,TRBD2,many,TGTGCCACCAGCAGAGAAGGGAGTAGCGGGAACCAAGAGACCCAGTACTTC,CATSREGSSGNQETQYF
TRBV30,TRBJ2-2,TRBD2,many,TGTGCCTGGAACCGGGGGGGGGTAGTTGGGACCGGGGAGCTGTTTTTT,CAWNRGGVVGTGELFF
TRBV12-3/TRBV12-4,TRBJ2-3,NA,many,TGTGCCAGCAGCAGACTAGATGGGGCAACAGATACGCAGTATTTT,CASSRLDGATDTQYF
TRBV10-2,TRBJ2-7,TRBD2,few,TGCGCCAGCAGCATAATAGCGGGTACCTCCTACGAGCAGTACTTC,CASSIIAGTSYEQYF
TRBV4-3,TRBJ2-2,NA,few,TGCGCCAGCAGCCAAGAAAGTTGGCACCTGAACACCGGGGAGCTGTTTTTT,CASSQESWHLNTGELFF
TRBV30,TRBJ2-5,NA,many,TGTGCCTGGAGTGTTCGCCTGGAGACCCAGTACTTC,CAWSVRLETQYF
TRBV9,TRBJ2-3,NA,few,TGTGCCAGCAGCGTCAGGGCAGATACGCAGTATTTT,CASSVRADTQYF
TRBV7-2,TRBJ2-1,NA,many,TGTGCCAGCAGCGAAAACACACCCCCCTCCTACAATGAGCAGTTCTTC,CASSENTPPSYNEQFF
TRBV5-1,TRBJ2-1,TRBD2,NA,TGCGCCAGCAGCCGTATGACTAGCGGGGGAAACAATGAGCAGTTCTTC,CASSRMTSGGNNEQFF
TRBV11-1,TRBJ2-7,TRBD1,many,TGTGCCAGCAGCTTAAGGGCAAGGGGGCCCAACGAGCAGTACTTC,CASSLRARGPNEQYF
TRBV9,TRBJ1-1,NA,few,TGTGCCAGCAGCGCCGGGGGGGGGAGGGGGAGCACTGAAGCTTTCTTT,CASSAGGGRGSTEAFF
TRBV2,TRBJ2-5,NA,many,TGTGCCAGCAGTGAAGCCCGACAGCTCCAAGAGACCCAGTACTTC,CASSEARQLQETQYF
TRBV19,TRBJ2-1,TRBD2,NA,TGTGCCAGTACCAGGACTAGCCTGAATGAGCAGTTCTTC,CASTRTSLNEQFF
TRBV12-3/TRBV12-4,TRBJ1-2,NA,many,TGTGCCAGCAGTTTTTCGGGGATCTATGGCTACACCTTC,CASSFSGIYGYTF
TRBV20-1,TRBJ1-5,NA,many,TGCAGTGCTAGCGCCTCAGGAAACAATCAGCCCCAGCATTTT,CSASASGNNQPQHF
TRBV5-4,TRBJ2-1,NA,NA,TGTGCCAGCAGGACTGACTCTTACAATGAGCAGTTCTTC,CASRTDSYNEQFF
TRBV20-1,TRBJ2-5,NA,NA,TGCAGTGCCCAGGACACAGAAGAGACCCAGTACTTC,CSAQDTEETQYF
TRBV13,TRBJ2-5,TRBD2,NA,TGTGCCAGCAGTCCACCGGGACTAGCGGGGCCGCGGACCCAGTACTTC,CASSPPGLAGPRTQYF
TRBV6-2/TRBV6-3,TRBJ2-7,NA,NA,TGTGCCAGCAGACCCGCAGGCTACGAGCAGTACTTC,CASRPAGYEQYF
TRBV5-1,TRBJ2-2,NA,many,TGCGCCAGCGTTCCGGGACAAGACCGAACCGGGGAGCTGTTTTTT,CASVPGQDRTGELFF
TRBV12-3/TRBV12-4,TRBJ2-7,NA,NA,TGTGCCAGCACTCGAGGTATAGACGAATACGAGCAGTACTTC,CASTRGIDEYEQYF
TRBV19,TRBJ1-1,NA,few,TGTGCCAGTAGTATTTTGCCCGAGAACACTGAAGCTTTCTTT,CASSILPENTEAFF
TRBV29-1,TRBJ2-1,NA,NA,TGCAGCGTTGATTTGTCCAATGAGCAGTTCTTC,CSVDLSNEQFF
TRBV6-1,TRBJ1-2,NA,NA,TGTGCCAGCAGTGACGGAGGGTTTGGCTACACCTTC,CASSDGGFGYTF
TRBV5-5,TRBJ2-5,NA,many,TGTGCCAGCAGTCCCTCGGGGCGTCAGGAGACCCAGTACTTC,CASSPSGRQETQYF
TRBV29-1,TRBJ2-7,TRBD1,NA,TGCAGCGTTGAAGATCTTTTCGGACAGGACCACGAGCAGTACTTC,CSVEDLFGQDHEQYF
TRBV28,TRBJ1-6,NA,NA,TGTGCCAGCAGTTACCACGGGCGGGGTAATTCACCCCTCCACTTT,CASSYHGRGNSPLHF
TRBV6-1,TRBJ1-2,NA,few,TGTGCCAGCAAGAGACAGATATATGGCTACACCTTC,CASKRQIYGYTF
TRBV11-2,TRBJ2-2,TRBD1,NA,TGTGCCAGCAGCCCAGACAGGGGTGGCACCGGGGAGCTGTTTTTT,CASSPDRGGTGELFF
TRBV2,TRBJ1-6,NA,NA,TGTGCCAGCAGTGCGACAGTCAACCTAAATTCACCCCTCCACTTT,CASSATVNLNSPLHF
TRBV5-1,TRBJ2-3,TRBD1,few,TGCGCCAGCAGCTCTAGGGCCGGACAGGGGATCAATACGCAGTATTTT,CASSSRAGQGINTQYF
TRBV11-3,TRBJ2-5,TRBD1,many,TGTGCCAGCAGCCTCAGACAGGGCCTGGTCGAGGAGACCCAGTACTTC,CASSLRQGLVEETQYF
TRBV29-1,TRBJ2-7,TRBD2,many,TGCAGCGTCCGGACTAGCGGAAGCCCGGCGCAGTACTTC,CSVRTSGSPAQYF
TRBV27,TRBJ2-7,TRBD2,many,TGTGCCAGCAGTTTATCGTTCAGCGGGAGGGCCCACGAGCAGTACTTC,CASSLSFSGRAHEQYF
TRBV28,TRBJ2-7,TRBD2,many,TGTGCCAGCAGTTTCTCACTAGCGGGGCTTACCTACGAGCAGTACTTC,CASSFSLAGLTYEQYF
TRBV19,TRBJ2-7,TRBD1,many,TGTGCCAGTAGTATCCGGGACAGCTCCTACGAGCAGTACTTC,CASSIRDSSYEQYF
TRBV7-2,TRBJ1-5,TRBD1,NA,TGTGCCAGCAGCCCAGGAGGGACAGGGGGCAATCAGCCCCAGCATTTT,CASSPGGTGGNQPQHF
TRBV7-3,TRBJ2-1,TRBD2,many,TGTGCCAGCAGCTATGGGACTAGCTTCGCCAAATACAATGAGCAGTTCTTC,CASSYGTSFAKYNEQFF
TRBV2,TRBJ2-2,NA,NA,TGTGCCAGCAGTGTCGACACTTACACCGGGGAGCTGTTTTTT,CASSVDTYTGELFF
TRBV6-2/TRBV6-3,TRBJ1-1,TRBD1,many,TGTGCCAGCAGTTACCCAGGGGGGAACACTGAAGCTTTCTTT,CASSYPGGNTEAFF
TRBV30,TRBJ1-5,NA,many,TGTGCCTGGAGTGCTTCAGTGGGAAATCAGCCCCAGCATTTT,CAWSASVGNQPQHF
TRBV27,TRBJ1-1,TRBD1,many,TGTGCCAGCAAGACAGGGGGACCCGTTAGGAACACTGAAGCTTTCTTT,CASKTGGPVRNTEAFF
TRBV27,TRBJ2-7,TRBD2,many,TGTGCCAGCAGTTTATCGGGACTAGCGTCCTACGAGCAGTACTTC,CASSLSGLASYEQYF
TRBV7-9,TRBJ1-1,NA,few,TGTGCCAGCAGCTTAGGCCGGGGGCGCCCCTTTGAAGCTTTCTTT,CASSLGRGRPFEAFF
TRBV6-2/TRBV6-3,TRBJ2-7,TRBD1,NA,TGTGCCAGCAGTTACCTTAGGGGGCCGAGAGCCTACGAGCAGTACTTC,CASSYLRGPRAYEQYF